The clone carrying this T cell receptor (beta chain) was observed a handful of times. Its antigen is not identified. Trimming pared 1 base from V and 8 bases from J, leaving 18 bases between. The CDR3 covers 16 residues. The germline V gene encodes CDR1 SGHVS and CDR2 FQNEAQ. These data belong to a study of T cells in Graves' hyperthyroidism and ophthalmopathy. Study observations and caveats: Most thyroid clonotypes expanded above 0.001 were also detected in blood. Ophthalmopathy and stable hyperthyroidism were told apart by a 13 V-J model.

What was amplified from RNA transcripts were TCR beta CDR3 regions. The study used the HTBI primer set for a first-round RT-PCR of the TCR CDR3. TCRdb fed the multiplex PCR reads into MiXCR, producing one record per CDR3 protein. Counted here are about 480,000 distinct CDR3 sequences, approximately 22% occurring once; the ten biggest clones make up approximately 54%. At least 3 on the Clinical Activity Score was recorded for ophthalmopathy patients, who also had NOSPECS grade at least 4 and duration under 3 months. The source of this sequence is a woman in her 70s with Graves' ophthalmopathy. Input material: blood. This chain connects TRBV7-8 to TRBJ2-1; no definite D call. The CDR3 region is CASSLDRSFPTDEQFF. The CDR3 nucleotides read TGTGCCAGCAGCTTAGACCGTAGCTTCCCGACGGATGAGCAGTTCTTC.